This entry features one T cell receptor (beta chain) sequence. The antigen remains unidentified. The sample comes from a study of blood T cells in healthy people across ages. Findings of the study overall: As age increased, TCR beta diversity per million T cells fell in a roughly linear fashion.

The authors ran a second PCR of about 6 to 11 cycles using a sample-barcoded 5' primer and a J-beta primer mix. TCRdb re-analysed the 5' RACE reads in MiXCR, keeping a single row per CDR3 protein. This table holds 700,000 to 900,000 distinct CDR3 sequences, around 24% found once. Trimming cost V 5 bases and J 9 bases, with 8 bases left between them. The CDR3 loop spans 11 amino acids. CDR1 is SGHTA and CDR2 is FQGTGA in the germline V gene. The same specimen was also included in a second study, on T cells of mothers and their children.

This chain links TRBV7-3 with TRBJ2-1; D ambiguous. The receptor's source is a boy aged 5-17 years in good health. Source material: blood. CDR3 amino acids: CASSTNGEQFF. The CDR3 DNA reads TGTGCCAGCAGCACGAATGGTGAGCAGTTCTTC.